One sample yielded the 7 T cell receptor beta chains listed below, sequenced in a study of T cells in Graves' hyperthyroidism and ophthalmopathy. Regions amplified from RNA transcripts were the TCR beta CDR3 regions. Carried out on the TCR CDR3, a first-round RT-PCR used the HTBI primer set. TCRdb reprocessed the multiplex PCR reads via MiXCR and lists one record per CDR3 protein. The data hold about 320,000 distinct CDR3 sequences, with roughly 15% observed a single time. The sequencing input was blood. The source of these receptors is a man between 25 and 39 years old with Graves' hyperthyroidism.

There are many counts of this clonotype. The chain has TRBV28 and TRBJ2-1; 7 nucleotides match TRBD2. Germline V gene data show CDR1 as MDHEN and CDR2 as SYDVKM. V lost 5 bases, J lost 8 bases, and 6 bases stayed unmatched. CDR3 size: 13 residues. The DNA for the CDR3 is TGTGCCAGCAGTCGTCTAAGCGGGGATGAGCAGTTCTTC. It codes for CASSRLSGDEQFF.

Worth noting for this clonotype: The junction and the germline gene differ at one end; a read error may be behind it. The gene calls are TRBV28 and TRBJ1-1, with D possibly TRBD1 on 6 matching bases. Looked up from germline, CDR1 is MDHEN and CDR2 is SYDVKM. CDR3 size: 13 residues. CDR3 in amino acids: CAISLNRDTEAFF. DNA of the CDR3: TGTGCCATCAGTTTAAACAGGGACACTGAAGCTTTCTTT.

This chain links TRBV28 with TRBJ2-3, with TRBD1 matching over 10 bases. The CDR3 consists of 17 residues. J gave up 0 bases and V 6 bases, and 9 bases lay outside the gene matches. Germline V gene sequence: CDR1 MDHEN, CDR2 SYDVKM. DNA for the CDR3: TGTGCCAGCAGCCCGGGACAGGGGCCAACTAGCACAGATACGCAGTATTTT. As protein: CASSPGQGPTSTDTQYF.

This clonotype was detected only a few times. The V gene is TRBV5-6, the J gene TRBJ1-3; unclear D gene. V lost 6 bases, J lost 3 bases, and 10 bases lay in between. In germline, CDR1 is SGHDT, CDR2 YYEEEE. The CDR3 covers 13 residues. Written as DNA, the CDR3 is TGTGCCAGCACCCCCAGGCGTGGAAACACCATATATTTT. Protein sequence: CASTPRRGNTIYF.

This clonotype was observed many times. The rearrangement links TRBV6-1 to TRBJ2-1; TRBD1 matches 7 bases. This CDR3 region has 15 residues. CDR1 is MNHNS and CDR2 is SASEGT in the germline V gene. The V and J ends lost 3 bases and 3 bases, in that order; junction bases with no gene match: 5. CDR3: CASSETGNLYNEQFF. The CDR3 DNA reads TGTGCCAGCAGTGAGACAGGGAACCTCTACAATGAGCAGTTCTTC.

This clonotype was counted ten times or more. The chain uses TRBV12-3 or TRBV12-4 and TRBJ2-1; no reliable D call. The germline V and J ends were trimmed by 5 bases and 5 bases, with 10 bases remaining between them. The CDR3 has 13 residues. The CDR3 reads CASSPLVDNEQFF. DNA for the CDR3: TGTGCCAGCAGTCCCTTAGTGGACAATGAGCAGTTCTTC.

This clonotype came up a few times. CDR3: CASSLEAGDINTGELFF. CDR3 coding DNA: TGTGCCAGCAGCTTAGAGGCAGGGGACATCAACACCGGGGAGCTGTTTTTT. The chain carries TRBV11-2 and TRBJ2-2; weak D call: TRBD1 (6 bases). Germline lookup yields CDR1 SGHAT and CDR2 FQNNGV. The germline V and J ends were trimmed by 0 bases and 2 bases, with 13 bases remaining between them. The CDR3 is 17 amino acids.